There are a few counts of the clone carrying this TCR beta chain. The antigen is unknown. TCRdb used MiXCR to reprocess the reads, holding one entry per CDR3 protein. The table lists roughly 310,000 distinct CDR3 sequences, roughly 15% of them singletons, with about 12% in the top ten. This sample stems from a study of T cell repertoires in cytomegalovirus infection. Turning to the study itself: Public TCR beta signatures provided an indication of both CMV infection and a matching HLA type.

Study-wide findings and caveats: HLA-C-restricted, CMV-specific TCR beta clonotypes were dominant ex vivo.

The specimen was PBMCs. This receptor was taken from a human donor in good health (CMV status not recorded). Some clones in this sample may be carry-over from other donors' samples.

The CDR3 loop reads CASSLDPRGRLRQETQYF. For the CDR3, the DNA is TGTGCCAGCAGCTTAGACCCCAGGGGGCGCTTACGGCAAGAGACCCAGTACTTC. V and J are TRBV11-2 and TRBJ2-5, with 8 bases matching TRBD1. The germline CDR1 and CDR2 sequences are SGHAT and FQNNGV. The CDR3 runs to 18 residues. Trimming at V came to 0 bases and at J to 2 bases, leaving 11 bases not matched to a gene.